The clone carrying this TCR beta chain was observed at least ten times. In the authors' methods: Estimated nucleated cell counts came from reference gene primer amplification. Clones were read by immunoSEQ multiplex PCR, and TCRdb kept only the in-frame ones, dropping some. For V, J and clone size, that table is used; D and trimming come from the DNA. There are roughly 110,000 clones in the sample; 71% occur only once, and approximately 0.88% lies in the top ten. Trimming removed 2 bases from V and 0 bases from J; junction bases left unmatched: 8. The length of the CDR3 is 18 residues. The germline gives CDR1 SGHAT, CDR2 FQNNGV. The source of the sample is a study of blood T cell repertoires in COVID-19. Background on the study: The origin of the acute and convalescent COVID-19 samples was the United States, Italy and Spain. Sources were T cells, B-cell-depleted T cells, or PBMCs; the material itself was cDNA or gDNA.

Source material: peripheral blood. The clonotype comes from a human donor with acute or convalescent COVID-19. The donor label of this sample is uncertain. The rearrangement links TRBV11-2 to TRBJ2-1, with TRBD2 identical over 9 bases. CDR3 sequence reads: CASSLFPAGGTSYNEQFF. CDR3 bases: TGTGCCAGCAGCTTATTTCCAGCGGGGGGTACCTCCTACAATGAGCAGTTCTTC.